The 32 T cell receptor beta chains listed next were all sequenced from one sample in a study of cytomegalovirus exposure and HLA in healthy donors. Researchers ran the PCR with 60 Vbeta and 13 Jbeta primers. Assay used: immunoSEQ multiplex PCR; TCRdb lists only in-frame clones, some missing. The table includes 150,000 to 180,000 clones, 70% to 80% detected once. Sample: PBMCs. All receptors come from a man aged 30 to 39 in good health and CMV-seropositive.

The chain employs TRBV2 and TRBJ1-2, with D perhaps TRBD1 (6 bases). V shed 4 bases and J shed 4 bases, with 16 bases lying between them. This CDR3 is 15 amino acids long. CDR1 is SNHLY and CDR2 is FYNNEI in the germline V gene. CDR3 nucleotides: TGTGCCAGCAGTGTAAAGGCAGGGGTCGGCTATGGCTACACCTTC. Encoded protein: CASSVKAGVGYGYTF.

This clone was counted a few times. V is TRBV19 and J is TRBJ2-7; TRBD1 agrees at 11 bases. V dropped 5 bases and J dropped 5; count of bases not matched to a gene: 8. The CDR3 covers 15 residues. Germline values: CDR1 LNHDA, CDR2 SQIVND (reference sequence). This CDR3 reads CASSVTGTGGNEQYF. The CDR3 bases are TGTGCCAGTAGTGTAACCGGGACAGGGGGTAACGAGCAGTACTTC.

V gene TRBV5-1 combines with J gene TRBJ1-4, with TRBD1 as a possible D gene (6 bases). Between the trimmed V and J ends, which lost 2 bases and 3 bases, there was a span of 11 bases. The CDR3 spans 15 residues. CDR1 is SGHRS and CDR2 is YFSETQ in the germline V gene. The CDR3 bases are TGCGCCAGCAGCTTAGGACAGCAACCTAATGAAAAACTGTTTTTT. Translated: CASSLGQQPNEKLFF.

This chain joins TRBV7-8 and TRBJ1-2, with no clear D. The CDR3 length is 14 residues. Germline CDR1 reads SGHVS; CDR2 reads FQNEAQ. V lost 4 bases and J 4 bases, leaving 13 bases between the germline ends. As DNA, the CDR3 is TGTGCCAGCAGCTCCAGTTCCCATCTCTATGGCTACACCTTC. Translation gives CASSSSSHLYGYTF.

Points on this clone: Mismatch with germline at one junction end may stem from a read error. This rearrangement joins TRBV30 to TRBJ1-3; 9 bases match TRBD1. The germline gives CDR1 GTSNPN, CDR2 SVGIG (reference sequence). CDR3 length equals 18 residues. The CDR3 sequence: CARSVLGQGSSGGNTIYF. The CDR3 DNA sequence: TGTGCCCGGAGTGTATTGGGACAGGGATCCTCGGGCGGAAACACCATATATTTT.

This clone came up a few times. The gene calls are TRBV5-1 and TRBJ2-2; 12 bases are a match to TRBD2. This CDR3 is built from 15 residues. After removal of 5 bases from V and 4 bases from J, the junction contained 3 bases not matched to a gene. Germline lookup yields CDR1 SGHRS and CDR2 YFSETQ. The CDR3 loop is CASRLTSGGTGELFF. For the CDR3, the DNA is TGCGCCAGCAGACTGACTAGCGGGGGCACCGGGGAGCTGTTTTTT.

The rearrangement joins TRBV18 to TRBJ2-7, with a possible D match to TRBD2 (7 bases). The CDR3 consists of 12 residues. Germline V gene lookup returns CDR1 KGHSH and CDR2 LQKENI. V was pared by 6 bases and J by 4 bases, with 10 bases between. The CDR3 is CASSRGRYEQYF. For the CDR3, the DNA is TGTGCCAGCTCGCGGGGGCGGTACGAGCAGTACTTC.

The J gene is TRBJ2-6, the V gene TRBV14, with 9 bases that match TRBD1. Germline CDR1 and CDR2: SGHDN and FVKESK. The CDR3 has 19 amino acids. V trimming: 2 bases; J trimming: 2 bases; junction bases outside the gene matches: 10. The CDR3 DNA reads TGTGCCAGCAGCCAAAGGGACAGGGTAAACACTACTGGGGCCAACGTCCTGACTTTC. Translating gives CASSQRDRVNTTGANVLTF.

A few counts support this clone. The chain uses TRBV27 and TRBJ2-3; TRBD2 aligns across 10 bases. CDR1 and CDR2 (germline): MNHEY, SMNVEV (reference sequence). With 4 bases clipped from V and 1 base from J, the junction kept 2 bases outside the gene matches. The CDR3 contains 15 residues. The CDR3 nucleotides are TGTGCCAGCAGTTATCTAGCGGGGGGCACAGATACGCAGTATTTT. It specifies CASSYLAGGTDTQYF.

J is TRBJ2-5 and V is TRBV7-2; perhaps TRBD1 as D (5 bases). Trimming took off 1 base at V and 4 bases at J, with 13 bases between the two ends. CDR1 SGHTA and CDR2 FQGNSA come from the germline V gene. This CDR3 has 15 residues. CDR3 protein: CASSLVSTRAETQYF. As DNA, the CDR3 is TGTGCCAGCAGCTTAGTTTCTACCAGGGCAGAGACCCAGTACTTC.

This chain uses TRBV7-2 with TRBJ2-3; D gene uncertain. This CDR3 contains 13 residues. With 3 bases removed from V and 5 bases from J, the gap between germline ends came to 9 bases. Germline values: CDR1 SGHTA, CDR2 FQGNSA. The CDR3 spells CASSFSLGDTQYF. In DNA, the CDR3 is TGTGCCAGCAGCTTTTCCCTCGGAGATACGCAGTATTTT.

CDR3 coding DNA: TGCGCCAGCAGCACCGGACAGGGTCGGGGAAACGAGCAGTACTTC. Protein: CASSTGQGRGNEQYF. This chain links TRBV5-1 with TRBJ2-7; TRBD1 aligns across 8 bases. Per the germline V gene, CDR1 is SGHRS and CDR2 is YFSETQ. Unmatched junction bases numbered 11, after V lost 4 bases and J lost 5 bases. The length of the CDR3 is 15 residues.

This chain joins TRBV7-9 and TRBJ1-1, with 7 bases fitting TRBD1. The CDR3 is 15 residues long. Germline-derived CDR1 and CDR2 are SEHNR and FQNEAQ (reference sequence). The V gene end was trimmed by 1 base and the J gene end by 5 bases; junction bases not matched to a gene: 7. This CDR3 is CASSLELGGLTEAFF. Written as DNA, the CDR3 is TGTGCCAGCAGCTTAGAGTTAGGGGGCCTTACTGAAGCTTTCTTT.

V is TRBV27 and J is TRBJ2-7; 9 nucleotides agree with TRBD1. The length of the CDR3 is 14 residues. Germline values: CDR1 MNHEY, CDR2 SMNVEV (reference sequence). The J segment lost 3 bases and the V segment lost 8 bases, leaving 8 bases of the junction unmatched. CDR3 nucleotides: TGTGCCAGCCGGGACGGGACAGGGCACTACGAGCAGTACTTC. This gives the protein CASRDGTGHYEQYF.

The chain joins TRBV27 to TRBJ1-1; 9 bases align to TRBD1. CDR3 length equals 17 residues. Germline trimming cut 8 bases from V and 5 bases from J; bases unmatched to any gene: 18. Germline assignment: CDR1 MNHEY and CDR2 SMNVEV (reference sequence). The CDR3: CASLGWGQGSGRTEAFF. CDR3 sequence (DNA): TGTGCCAGCTTAGGATGGGGACAGGGATCGGGTCGAACTGAAGCTTTCTTT.

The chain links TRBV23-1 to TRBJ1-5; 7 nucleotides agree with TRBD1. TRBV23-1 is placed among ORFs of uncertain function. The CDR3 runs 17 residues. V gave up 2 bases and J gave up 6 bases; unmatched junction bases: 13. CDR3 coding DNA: TGCGCCAGCAGTCAAGTTCGGGCGACAGGGATGATTCAGCCCCAGCATTTT. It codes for CASSQVRATGMIQPQHF.

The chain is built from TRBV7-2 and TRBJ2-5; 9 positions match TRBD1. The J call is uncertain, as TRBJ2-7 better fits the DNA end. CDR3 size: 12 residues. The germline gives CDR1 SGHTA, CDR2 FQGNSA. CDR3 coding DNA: TGTGCCAGCAGCCGGGACAGGGACGAGCAGTACTTC. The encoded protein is CASSRDRDEQYF.

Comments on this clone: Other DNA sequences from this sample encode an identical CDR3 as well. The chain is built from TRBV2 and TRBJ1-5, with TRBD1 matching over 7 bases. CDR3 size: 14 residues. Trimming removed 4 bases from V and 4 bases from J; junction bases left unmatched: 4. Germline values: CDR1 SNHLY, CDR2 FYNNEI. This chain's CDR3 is CASSGDRGNQPQHF. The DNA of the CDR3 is TGTGCCAGCAGTGGGGACAGAGGGAATCAGCCCCAGCATTTT.

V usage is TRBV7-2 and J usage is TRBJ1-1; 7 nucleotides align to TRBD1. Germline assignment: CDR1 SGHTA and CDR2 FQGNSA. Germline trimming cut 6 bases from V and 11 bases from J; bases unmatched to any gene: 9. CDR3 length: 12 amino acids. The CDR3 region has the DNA TGTGCCAGCAGTTGGATATCGGGACAGGCTTTCTTT. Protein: CASSWISGQAFF.

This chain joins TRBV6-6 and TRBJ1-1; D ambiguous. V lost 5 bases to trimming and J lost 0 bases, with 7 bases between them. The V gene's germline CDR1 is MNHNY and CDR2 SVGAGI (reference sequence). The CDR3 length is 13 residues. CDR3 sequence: CASSHGVNTEAFF. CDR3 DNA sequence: TGTGCCAGCAGTCACGGTGTGAACACTGAAGCTTTCTTT.

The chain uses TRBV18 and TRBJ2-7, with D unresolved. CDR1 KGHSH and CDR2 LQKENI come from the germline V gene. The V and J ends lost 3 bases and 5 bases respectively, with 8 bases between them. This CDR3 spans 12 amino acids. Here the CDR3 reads CASSPRLHEQYF. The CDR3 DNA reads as TGTGCCAGCTCACCGCGTCTCCACGAGCAGTACTTC. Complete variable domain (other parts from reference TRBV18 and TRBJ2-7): NAGVMQNPRHLVRRRGQEARLRCSPMKGHSHVYWYRQLPEEGLKFMVYLQKENIIDESGMPKERFSAEFPKEGPSILRIQQVVRGDSAAYFCASSPRLHEQYFGPGTRLTVT.

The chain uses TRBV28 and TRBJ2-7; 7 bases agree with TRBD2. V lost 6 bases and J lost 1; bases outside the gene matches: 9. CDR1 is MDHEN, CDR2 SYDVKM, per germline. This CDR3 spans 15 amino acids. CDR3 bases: TGTGCCAGCAGGCCGGGGGGACGTCCTTCCTACGAGCAGTACTTC. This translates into CASRPGGRPSYEQYF.

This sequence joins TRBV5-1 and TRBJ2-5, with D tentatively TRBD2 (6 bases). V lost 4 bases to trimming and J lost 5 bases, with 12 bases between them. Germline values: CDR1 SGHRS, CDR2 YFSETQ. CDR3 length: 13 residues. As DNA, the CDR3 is TGCGCCAGCAGCCCGGGAGTAGCCGAGACCCAGTACTTC. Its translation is CASSPGVAETQYF.

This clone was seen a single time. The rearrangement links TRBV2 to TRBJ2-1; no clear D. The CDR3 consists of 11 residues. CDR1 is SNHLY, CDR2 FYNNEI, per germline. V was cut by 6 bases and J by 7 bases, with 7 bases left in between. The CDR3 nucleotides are TGTGCCAGCAGCCCGCTAAATGAGCAGTTCTTC. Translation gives CASSPLNEQFF.

The CDR3 DNA reads TGCAGCGTAGGACCGGACACGCTTGGATGCTACACCTTC. Protein product: CSVGPDTLGCYTF. The genes are TRBV29-1 and TRBJ1-2; weak D call: TRBD1 (5 bases). The CDR3 loop spans 13 amino acids. Trimming left V 6 bases short and J 9 bases short, with 20 bases between. The V gene's germline CDR1 is SQVTM and CDR2 ANQGSEA. Full variable domain (remainder filled in from reference TRBV29-1 and TRBJ1-2): SAVISQKPSRDICQRGTSLTIQCQVDSQVTMMFWYRQQPGQSLTLIATANQGSEATYESGFVIDKFPISRPNLTFSTLTVSNMSPEDSSIYLCSVGPDTLGCYTFGSGTRLTVV.

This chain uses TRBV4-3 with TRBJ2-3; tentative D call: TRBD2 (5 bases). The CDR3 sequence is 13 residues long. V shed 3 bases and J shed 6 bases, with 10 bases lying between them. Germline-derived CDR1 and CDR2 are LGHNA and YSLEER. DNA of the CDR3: TGCGCCAGCAGCCACGGGGAAGGGGATACGCAGTATTTT. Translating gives CASSHGEGDTQYF.

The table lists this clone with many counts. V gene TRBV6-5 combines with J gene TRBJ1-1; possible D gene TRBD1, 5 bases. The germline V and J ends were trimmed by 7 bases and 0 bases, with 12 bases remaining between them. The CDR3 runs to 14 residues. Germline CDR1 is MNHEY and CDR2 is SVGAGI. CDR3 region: CASTLNRMNTEAFF. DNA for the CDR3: TGTGCCAGCACTCTAAACAGGATGAACACTGAAGCTTTCTTT.

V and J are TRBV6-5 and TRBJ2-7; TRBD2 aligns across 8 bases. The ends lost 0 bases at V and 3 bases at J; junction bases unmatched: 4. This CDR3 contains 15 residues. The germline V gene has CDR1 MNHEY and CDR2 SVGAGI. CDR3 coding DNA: TGTGCCAGCAGTTACTCGATGGCGGGGGGCTACGAGCAGTACTTC. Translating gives CASSYSMAGGYEQYF.

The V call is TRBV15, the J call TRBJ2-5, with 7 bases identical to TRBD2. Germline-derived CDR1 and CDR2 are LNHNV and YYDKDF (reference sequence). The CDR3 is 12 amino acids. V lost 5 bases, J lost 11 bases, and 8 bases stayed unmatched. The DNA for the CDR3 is TGTGCCACCAGCTATCCAGGAGCGGGGCAGTACTTC. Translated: CATSYPGAGQYF.

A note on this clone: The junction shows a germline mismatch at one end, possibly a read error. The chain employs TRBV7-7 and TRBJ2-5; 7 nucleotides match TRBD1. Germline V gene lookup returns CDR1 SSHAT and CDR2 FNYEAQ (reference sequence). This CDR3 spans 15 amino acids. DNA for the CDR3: TGTGCTAGCAGCTCAGGAACAGGGGTCCAAGAGACCCAGTACTTC. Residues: CASSSGTGVQETQYF.

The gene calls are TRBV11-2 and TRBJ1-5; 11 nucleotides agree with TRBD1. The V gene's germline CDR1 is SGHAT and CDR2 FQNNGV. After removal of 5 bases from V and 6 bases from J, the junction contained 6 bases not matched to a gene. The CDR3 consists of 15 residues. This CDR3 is CASSPGQGARQPQHF. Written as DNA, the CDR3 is TGTGCCAGCAGCCCAGGACAGGGGGCACGTCAGCCCCAGCATTTT. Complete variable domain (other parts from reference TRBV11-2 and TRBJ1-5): EAGVAQSPRYKIIEKRQSVAFWCNPISGHATLYWYQQILGQGPKLLIQFQNNGVVDDSQLPKDRFSAERLKGVDSTLKIQPAKLEDSAVYLCASSPGQGARQPQHFGDGTRLSIL.

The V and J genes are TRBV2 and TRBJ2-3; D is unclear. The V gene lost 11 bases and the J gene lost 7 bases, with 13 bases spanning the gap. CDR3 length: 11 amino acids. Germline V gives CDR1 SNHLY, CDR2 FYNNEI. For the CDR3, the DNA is TGTGCCGGCCGTACTACATATACGCAGTATTTT. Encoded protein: CAGRTTYTQYF.